Following are 8 T cell receptor beta chains from one sample sequenced in a study of response to subunit inactivated influenza vaccine (dated by TCRdb to between 2018 and 2020). The time point label for this specimen denotes: 45 to 50 days after influenza vaccine administration. The library was produced with RT-PCR. The instrument was an Illumina HiSeq 2500. Using fastp at Q25 and MiXCR, TCRdb reprocessed the public reads and kept productive beta chains. Each entry is one CDR3 protein sequence, shown with its most common DNA and genes. Within this sample are approximately 500,000 distinct CDR3 sequences, with over 10% of them counted one time only. Of the sample, around 13% is held by the ten largest clones. The material sequenced was PBMCs from blood, taken 45 days after vaccination. Receptor source: a man between 50 and 59 years old who received an inactivated influenza vaccine. Donor details come from another sample of the same person, matched by shared clones.

This clonotype was picked up a small number of times. In DNA, the CDR3 is TGTGCCAGCAGCCCCCACAGGCGGGTAAGAGAGGGCGAGCAGTACTTC. Translation: CASSPHRRVREGEQYF. J is TRBJ2-7 and V is TRBV7-9; D may be TRBD1 or TRBD2 (5 bases each). In germline, CDR1 is SEHNR, CDR2 FQNEAQ (reference sequence). V was trimmed by 5 bases and J by 6 bases, leaving 23 bases between them. The CDR3 totals 16 residues.

This clonotype was counted many times. The CDR3 spells CASSPEGRVNTGELFF. Here the CDR3 DNA reads TGTGCCAGCTCCCCGGAGGGCCGGGTGAACACCGGGGAGCTGTTTTTT. This sequence joins TRBV18 and TRBJ2-2, with D perhaps TRBD2 (6 bases). The CDR3 is made up of 16 amino acids. V dropped 6 bases and J dropped 1 base, with 15 bases sitting between them. Germline V lookup: CDR1 KGHSH, CDR2 LQKENI.

A few counts support this clonotype. CDR3 region: CASSKGGETQYF. CDR3 DNA sequence: TGTGCCAGCAGCAAAGGGGGAGAGACCCAGTACTTC. The chain has TRBV21-1 and TRBJ2-5. TRBV21-1 is assigned pseudogene status. This CDR3 is built from 12 residues.

J is TRBJ2-7 and V is TRBV6-1; D perhaps matches TRBD2 (6 bases). Germline V CDR1 and CDR2: MNHNS, SASEGT. V gave up 6 bases and J gave up 3 bases, with 15 bases separating them. CDR3 size: 14 residues. The CDR3 sequence is CASRVRESFYEQYF. In DNA form, the CDR3 reads TGTGCCAGCAGGGTCCGGGAGTCTTTCTACGAGCAGTACTTC.

J is TRBJ2-1 and V is TRBV7-9; D may correspond to TRBD1 or TRBD2 (6 bases each). The CDR3 totals 16 residues. The V gene lost 3 bases and the J gene lost 7 bases, with 19 bases spanning the gap. CDR1 and CDR2 (germline): SEHNR, FQNEAQ (reference sequence). The CDR3 loop reads CASSLGAPRGGNEQFF. The CDR3 DNA is TGTGCCAGCAGCTTGGGGGCCCCCAGGGGAGGAAATGAGCAGTTCTTC.

This clonotype came up a few times. This CDR3 is CASSYEGFEQYF. In nucleotides, the CDR3 is TGTGCCAGCAGTTACGAAGGGTTCGAGCAGTACTTC. The chain combines TRBV6-2 or TRBV6-3 with TRBJ2-7; no definite D call. Germline V CDR1 and CDR2: MNHEY, SVGEGT. The CDR3 extends over 12 amino acids. The germline V and J ends were trimmed by 2 bases and 6 bases, with 8 bases remaining between them.

The rearrangement links TRBV5-1 to TRBJ2-3; D remains ambiguous. V was shortened by 4 bases and J by 5 bases, with 11 bases between the two germline ends. CDR1 is SGHRS, CDR2 YFSETQ, per germline. The CDR3 totals 13 residues. CDR3 DNA: TGCGCCAGCAGCGAGTGGGTCAAAGATACGCAGTATTTT. This gives the protein CASSEWVKDTQYF.

In this sample, this clonotype turned up many times. V and J are TRBV6-5 and TRBJ1-1; the D is unclear. Germline CDR1 reads MNHEY; CDR2 reads SVGAGI. V was pared by 2 bases and J by 2 bases, with 15 bases between. The CDR3 has 16 amino acids. CDR3 nucleotides: TGTGCCAGCAGTTACAGTTGGCAGGACGAAAACACTGAAGCTTTCTTT. As protein: CASSYSWQDENTEAFF.